One and the same sample provided the 6 T cell receptor beta chains below, sequenced in a study of blood T cell repertoires in COVID-19. Clones were read by immunoSEQ multiplex PCR, and TCRdb kept only the in-frame ones, dropping some. This table holds 130,000 or so clones, 65% to 85% found once. Sequencing was performed on peripheral blood. The receptors come from a woman older than 75 with acute or convalescent COVID-19.

This sequence joins TRBV19 and TRBJ2-7; maybe TRBD2 (5 bases). Germline V gene sequence: CDR1 LNHDA, CDR2 SQIVND (reference sequence). CDR3 size: 11 residues. Trimming cost V 6 bases and J 3 bases, with 6 bases left between them. The chain's CDR3 is CASRRGYEQYF. The CDR3 bases are TGTGCCAGTAGACGGGGCTACGAGCAGTACTTC. Full variable domain (missing parts from reference TRBV19 and TRBJ2-7): DGGITQSPKYLFRKEGQNVTLSCEQNLNHDAMYWYRQDPGQGLRLIYYSQIVNDFQKGDIAEGYSVSREKKESFPLTVTSAQKNPTAFYLCASRRGYEQYFGPGTRLTVT.

This clone was observed a single time. This chain links TRBV2 with TRBJ2-2; 8 bases align to TRBD1. The germline V gene encodes CDR1 SNHLY and CDR2 FYNNEI. The ends lost 6 bases at V and 1 base at J; junction bases unmatched: 4. The CDR3 totals 15 residues. The CDR3 reads CASRGDRLNTGELFF. The CDR3 nucleotides are TGTGCCAGCAGGGGGGACAGGTTGAACACCGGGGAGCTGTTTTTT.

The gene calls are TRBV6-2 or TRBV6-3 and TRBJ1-5, with D hard to call. The germline V and J ends were trimmed by 2 bases and 1 base, with 15 bases remaining between them. This CDR3 comprises 17 residues. Germline V gene data show CDR1 as MNHEY and CDR2 as SVGEGT. CDR3 nucleotides: TGTGCCAGCAGTTACGAAAGCCTGGGCACCAGCAATCAGCCCCAGCATTTT. The encoded protein is CASSYESLGTSNQPQHF.

About this clone: The identical CDR3 is also encoded by other nucleotide sequences in the sample. The chain links TRBV5-1 to TRBJ2-3; 11 nucleotides match TRBD2. Losses at the gene ends were 4 bases for V and 0 bases for J; bases not matched to a gene: 4. The CDR3 is made up of 16 amino acids. Per germline, CDR1 SGHRS and CDR2 YFSETQ. The DNA of the CDR3 is TGCGCCAGCAGCCTGTTAGCGGGAGGGAGCACAGATACGCAGTATTTT. This codes for CASSLLAGGSTDTQYF.

V is TRBV10-1 and J is TRBJ2-3; 10 bases fit TRBD2. With V trimmed by 4 bases and J by 6 bases, 4 bases remained unmatched. This CDR3 contains 14 residues. Looked up from germline, CDR1 is WNHNN and CDR2 is SYGVQD (reference sequence). The CDR3 DNA sequence: TGCGCCAGCAGTGCCAGCGGGGGGGCGGATACGCAGTATTTT. This translates into CASSASGGADTQYF.

V gene TRBV6-5 combines with J gene TRBJ1-5; a weak D match, TRBD1 (5 bases). Between the trimmed V and J ends, which lost 5 bases and 9 bases, there was a span of 14 bases. Germline V lookup: CDR1 MNHEY, CDR2 SVGAGI. The CDR3 consists of 13 residues. The CDR3 reads CASSPFQGRPQHF. The CDR3 DNA sequence: TGTGCCAGCAGTCCATTCCAGGGTCGGCCCCAGCATTTT.